One and the same sample provided the 9 T cell receptor beta chains below, sequenced in a study of blood T cell repertoires in COVID-19. Produced via immunoSEQ multiplex PCR; TCRdb's table is partial and in-frame only. The repertoire holds about 120,000 clones, with approximately 80% as singletons. Sequencing used peripheral blood. The receptors originated from a human donor in a cohort sampled during active COVID-19.

The chain uses TRBV6-2 or TRBV6-3 and TRBJ2-3, with TRBD2 identical over 12 bases. V shed 2 bases and J 3 bases; nucleotides not matched to a gene: 15. The CDR3 sequence is 20 residues long. Germline CDR1 MNHEY, CDR2 SVGEGT. CDR3 in amino acids: CASSYPGLAGPLRGTDTQYF. CDR3 DNA sequence: TGTGCCAGCAGTTACCCCGGACTAGCGGGGCCGCTGAGAGGAACAGATACGCAGTATTTT.

CDR3 nucleotide sequence: TGTGCCAGTAGTATCCTAGCGGGGGGCACAGATACGCAGTATTTT. Translating it yields CASSILAGGTDTQYF. The chain is built from TRBV19 and TRBJ2-3; 10 positions agree with TRBD2. J lost 1 base, V lost 3 bases, and 1 base had no gene match. The CDR3 is 15 residues long. CDR1 LNHDA and CDR2 SQIVND come from the germline V gene (reference sequence).

The chain has TRBV7-2 and TRBJ1-6; the D is unclear. This CDR3 is 14 amino acids long. V lost 5 bases and J 7 bases, leaving 12 bases between the germline ends. CDR1 is SGHTA, CDR2 FQGNSA, per germline. The CDR3, as DNA: TGTGCCAGCAGCAACCCAAGCCCCAATTCACCCCTCCACTTT. Residues: CASSNPSPNSPLHF.

The chain employs TRBV27 and TRBJ1-5, with D unclear. V was clipped by 11 bases and J by 6 bases, with 26 bases between them. Germline CDR1 is MNHEY and CDR2 is SMNVEV (reference sequence). This CDR3 has 16 amino acids. This chain's CDR3 is CAPATAPPGEGQPQHF. As DNA, the CDR3 is TGTGCCCCAGCCACCGCCCCCCCGGGTGAGGGTCAGCCCCAGCATTTT.

This clone was counted only a few times. The gene calls are TRBV29-1 and TRBJ2-3; 10 nucleotides line up with TRBD1. V dropped 1 base and J dropped 0; count of bases not matched to a gene: 16. The CDR3 contains 20 residues. CDR1 is SQVTM, CDR2 ANQGSEA, per germline. The CDR3 reads CSVEGSLPGTGALSTDTQYF. In nucleotides, the CDR3 is TGCAGCGTTGAAGGTTCTCTCCCCGGGACAGGGGCCCTGAGCACAGATACGCAGTATTTT.

The chain couples TRBV2 to TRBJ2-1, with 10 bases fitting TRBD2. V trimming: 6 bases; J trimming: 7 bases; junction bases outside the gene matches: 9. Germline V lookup: CDR1 SNHLY, CDR2 FYNNEI. The CDR3 has 15 residues. CDR3 sequence: CASRKAGGPGNEQFF. In DNA, the CDR3 is TGTGCCAGCAGAAAAGCGGGGGGGCCCGGGAATGAGCAGTTCTTC.

The chain carries TRBV4-3 and TRBJ2-1; 9 nucleotides line up with TRBD1. The CDR3 length is 17 residues. From germline, CDR1 is LGHNA and CDR2 YSLEER. V gave up 0 bases and J gave up 4 bases; unmatched junction bases: 7. This chain's CDR3 is CASSQDMGQGLYNEQFF. CDR3 nucleotides: TGCGCCAGCAGCCAAGATATGGGACAGGGACTTTACAATGAGCAGTTCTTC.

The genes are TRBV18 and TRBJ1-4, with 9 positions matching TRBD1. CDR1 KGHSH and CDR2 LQKENI come from the germline V gene. The CDR3 totals 16 residues. V dropped 0 bases and J dropped 6; count of bases not matched to a gene: 5. The chain's CDR3 is CASSPPGDRVDEKLFF. The CDR3 bases are TGTGCCAGCTCACCACCGGGGGACAGGGTGGATGAAAAACTGTTTTTT.

The chain couples TRBV13 to TRBJ1-6; D is perhaps TRBD1 (5 bases). Trimming removed 1 base at V and 7 bases at J, with 8 bases between. Germline-derived CDR1 and CDR2 are PRHDT and FYEKMQ (reference sequence). CDR3 length: 14 residues. The CDR3 DNA reads TGTGCCAGCAGCTTAGCAGGGAACAATTCACCCCTCCACTTT. It yields the protein CASSLAGNNSPLHF.